These 9 T cell receptor beta chains came from one sample sequenced in a study of STAT5B mutations in CD4+ large granular lymphocyte leukemia. This table comes from immunoSEQ multiplex PCR, and its TCRdb copy is limited to in-frame clones, with some not included. The sample records 40,000 to 55,000 clones, roughly four fifths being singletons. Sequencing used CD4+ T cells from blood buffy coats. These TCRs come from a human donor in good health.

The chain couples TRBV27 to TRBJ1-5; D not certain. CDR3 length: 16 residues. The germline gives CDR1 MNHEY, CDR2 SMNVEV (reference sequence). V gave up 2 bases and J gave up 0 bases, with 11 bases separating them. The CDR3 loop is CASSLVGDYSNQPQHF. The CDR3 DNA follows: TGTGCCAGCAGTTTAGTCGGGGATTATAGCAATCAGCCCCAGCATTTT.

The chain has TRBV4-2 and TRBJ2-1; D ambiguous. CDR1 and CDR2 (germline): LGHNA, YNFKEQ. CDR3 length equals 14 residues. V lost 1 base to trimming and J lost 6 bases, with 10 bases between them. The CDR3, as DNA: TGTGCCAGCAGCCAAGGGGTAAGAGCCAATGAGCAGTTCTTC. Amino acid sequence: CASSQGVRANEQFF.

The V and J genes are TRBV9 and TRBJ1-3; 7 bases agree with TRBD1. The CDR3 has 14 residues. Losses at the gene ends were 3 bases for V and 4 bases for J; bases not matched to a gene: 4. Germline CDR1 and CDR2: SGDLS and YYNGEE. In nucleotides, the CDR3 is TGTGCCAGCAGCGGACAGGGTTCAGGAAACACCATATATTTT. It is translated as CASSGQGSGNTIYF.

V is TRBV18 and J is TRBJ1-1; D remains unclear. CDR3 length: 13 amino acids. Trimming removed 3 bases at V and 7 bases at J, with 12 bases between. Germline CDR1 is KGHSH and CDR2 is LQKENI. This CDR3 is CASSPPLGFEAFF. Written as DNA, the CDR3 is TGTGCCAGCTCACCCCCCCTAGGTTTTGAAGCTTTCTTT.

The V and J genes are TRBV19 and TRBJ2-7; 11 bases agree with TRBD2. V shed 5 bases, J shed 4 bases, and the junction held 7 bases outside the gene matches. CDR1 LNHDA and CDR2 SQIVND come from the germline V gene (reference sequence). This CDR3 is built from 15 residues. CDR3 amino acids: CASSLIAGGRYEQYF. The CDR3 DNA is TGTGCCAGTAGTCTTATAGCGGGAGGGCGATACGAGCAGTACTTC. The complete variable domain, with remaining parts taken from reference TRBV19 and TRBJ2-7, reads DGGITQSPKYLFRKEGQNVTLSCEQNLNHDAMYWYRQDPGQGLRLIYYSQIVNDFQKGDIAEGYSVSREKKESFPLTVTSAQKNPTAFYLCASSLIAGGRYEQYFGPGTRLTVT.

The chain is built from TRBV5-1 and TRBJ2-5, with D possibly being TRBD2 (5 bases). CDR3 length: 14 residues. Trimming shortened V by 4 bases and J by 5 bases, and 15 bases separated the two germline ends. Germline lookup yields CDR1 SGHRS and CDR2 YFSETQ. The CDR3 DNA reads TGCGCCAGCAGCACCGGACTGGGGTCGGAGACCCAGTACTTC. Amino acid sequence: CASSTGLGSETQYF.

V is TRBV4-2 and J is TRBJ2-1; 7 bases agree with TRBD2. This CDR3 contains 16 residues. The V segment lost 0 bases and the J segment 6 bases; nucleotides outside the gene matches: 8. Germline CDR1 LGHNA, CDR2 YNFKEQ. DNA for the CDR3: TGTGCCAGCAGCCAAGAAAGTAGCGGGCCTAGCAATGAGCAGTTCTTC. It yields the protein CASSQESSGPSNEQFF.

The chain joins TRBV6-6 to TRBJ2-5, with TRBD2 identical over 7 bases. The V gene's germline CDR1 is MNHNY and CDR2 SVGAGI (reference sequence). CDR3 size: 14 residues. J was trimmed by 8 bases and V by 8 bases; bases with no gene match: 14. CDR3 DNA: TGTGCCAGCTGCGACCCGGGAGGATTGAAAACCCAGTACTTC. This codes for CASCDPGGLKTQYF.

V usage is TRBV10-2 and J usage is TRBJ2-7, with 14 nucleotides matching TRBD2. This CDR3 comprises 17 residues. V shed 7 bases and J 2 bases; nucleotides not matched to a gene: 10. Per the germline V gene, CDR1 is WSHSY and CDR2 is SAAADI. This chain's CDR3 is CASNPGLAGATTYEQYF. CDR3 sequence (DNA): TGCGCCAGCAATCCGGGACTAGCGGGGGCCACTACCTACGAGCAGTACTTC.